Detailed here is one TCR beta chain. Its specificity is not known. These data are taken from a study of cytomegalovirus exposure and HLA in healthy donors. Notes on the study in general: Specificity for CMV antigens was confirmed in vitro for a few of the CMV-associated chains. Subsequent analysis showed first-cohort TCR clusters tending to co-occur in approximately 120 validation repertoires.

Some clones are missing from TCRdb's copy, which holds only in-frame ones; the method was immunoSEQ multiplex PCR. There are 150,000 to 250,000 clones in the sample; 80% to 90% occur only once, and around 15% lies in the top ten. Germline lookup yields CDR1 MNHNS and CDR2 SASEGT. V was pared by 9 bases and J by 2 bases, with 9 bases of the junction left unmatched. The length of the CDR3 is 14 residues. Sequenced input: PBMCs. V usage is TRBV6-1 and J usage is TRBJ2-7, with 8 bases lining up with TRBD2. The sequence was obtained from a woman in her thirties in good health and CMV-seropositive. CDR3 nucleotides: TGTGCCAGTTATCCGGGACTAGGAACCTACGAGCAGTACTTC. It encodes CASYPGLGTYEQYF.